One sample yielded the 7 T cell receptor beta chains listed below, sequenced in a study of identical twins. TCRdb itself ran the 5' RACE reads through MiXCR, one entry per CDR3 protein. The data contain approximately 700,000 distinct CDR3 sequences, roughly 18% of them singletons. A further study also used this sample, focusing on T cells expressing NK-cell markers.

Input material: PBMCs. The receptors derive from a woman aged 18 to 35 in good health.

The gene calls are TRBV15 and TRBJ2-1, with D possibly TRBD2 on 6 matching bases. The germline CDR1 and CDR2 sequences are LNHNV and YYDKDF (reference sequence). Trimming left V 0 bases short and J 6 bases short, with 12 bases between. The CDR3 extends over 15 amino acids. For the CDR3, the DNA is TGTGCCACCAGCAGAGATACGCTAGCGTCCAATGAGCAGTTCTTC. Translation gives CATSRDTLASNEQFF.

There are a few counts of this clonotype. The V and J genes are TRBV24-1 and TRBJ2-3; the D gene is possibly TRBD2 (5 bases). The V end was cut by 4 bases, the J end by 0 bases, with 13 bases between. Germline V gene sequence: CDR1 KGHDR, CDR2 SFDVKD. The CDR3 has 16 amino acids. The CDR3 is CATSDPHGVSTDTQYF. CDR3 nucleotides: TGTGCCACCAGTGACCCCCACGGGGTAAGCACAGATACGCAGTATTTT.

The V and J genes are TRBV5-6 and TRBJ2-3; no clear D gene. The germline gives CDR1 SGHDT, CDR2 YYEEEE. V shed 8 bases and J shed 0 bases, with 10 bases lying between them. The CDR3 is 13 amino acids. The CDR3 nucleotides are TGTGCCAGGGGCGCCCGTAGCACAGATACGCAGTATTTT. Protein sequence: CARGARSTDTQYF.

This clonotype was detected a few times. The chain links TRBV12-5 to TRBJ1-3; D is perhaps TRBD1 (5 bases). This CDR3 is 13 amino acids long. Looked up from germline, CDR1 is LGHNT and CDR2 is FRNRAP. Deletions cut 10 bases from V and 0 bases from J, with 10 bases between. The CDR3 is CATRGSSGNTIYF. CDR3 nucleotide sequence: TGTGCTACACGGGGGAGCTCTGGAAACACCATATATTTT.

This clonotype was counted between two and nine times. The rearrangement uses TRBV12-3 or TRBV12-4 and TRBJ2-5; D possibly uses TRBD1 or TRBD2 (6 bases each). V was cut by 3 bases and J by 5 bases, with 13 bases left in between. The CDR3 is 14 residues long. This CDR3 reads CASSLGGPGETQYF. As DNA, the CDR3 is TGTGCCAGCAGTTTGGGGGGCCCTGGGGAGACCCAGTACTTC.

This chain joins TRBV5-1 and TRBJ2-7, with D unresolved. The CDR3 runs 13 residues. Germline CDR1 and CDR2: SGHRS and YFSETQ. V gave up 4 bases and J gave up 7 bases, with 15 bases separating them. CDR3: CASSHQVGKEQYF. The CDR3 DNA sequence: TGCGCCAGCAGCCACCAAGTGGGGAAAGAGCAGTACTTC. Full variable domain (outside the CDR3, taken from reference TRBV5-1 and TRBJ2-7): KAGVTQTPRYLIKTRGQQVTLSCSPISGHRSVSWYQQTPGQGLQFLFEYFSETQRNKGNFPGRFSGRQFSNSRSEMNVSTLELGDSALYLCASSHQVGKEQYFGPGTRLTVT.

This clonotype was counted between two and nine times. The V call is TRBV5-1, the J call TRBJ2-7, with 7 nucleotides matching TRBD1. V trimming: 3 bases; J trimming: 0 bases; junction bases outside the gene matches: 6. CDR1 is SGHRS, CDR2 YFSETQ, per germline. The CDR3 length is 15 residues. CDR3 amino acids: CASSSLTGSSYEQYF. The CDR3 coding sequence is TGCGCCAGCAGCTCATTGACAGGGAGCTCCTACGAGCAGTACTTC.